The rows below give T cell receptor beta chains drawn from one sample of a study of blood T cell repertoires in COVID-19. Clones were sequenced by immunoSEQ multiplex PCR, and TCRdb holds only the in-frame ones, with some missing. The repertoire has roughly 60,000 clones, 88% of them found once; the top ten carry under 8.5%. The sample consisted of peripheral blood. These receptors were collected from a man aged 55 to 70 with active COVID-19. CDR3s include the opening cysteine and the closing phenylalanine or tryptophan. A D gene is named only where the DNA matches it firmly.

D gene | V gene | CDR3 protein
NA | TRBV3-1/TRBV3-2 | CASSLNVQLNTEAFF
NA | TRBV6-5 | CASSYSRDSDTQYF
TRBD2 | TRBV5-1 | CASSLAPSGLAKNIQYF
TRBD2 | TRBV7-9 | CASSSSLAGYTYNEQFF
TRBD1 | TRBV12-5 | CASGLVRLGGQGTDNEQFF
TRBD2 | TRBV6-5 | CASSSHGTSAYEQYF
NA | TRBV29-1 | CSVGGRNTEAFF
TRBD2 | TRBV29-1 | CSVAGLAGEDTQYF
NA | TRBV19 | CATTGIATADTQYF
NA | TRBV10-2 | CASSEADIEAFF
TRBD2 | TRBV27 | CASSPAGGLYEQYF
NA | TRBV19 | CASSTGLAFYNEQFF
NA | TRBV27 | CASSFGGGETQYF
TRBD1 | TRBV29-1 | CSVGQGAWDEQFF
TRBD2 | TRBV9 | CASSAGLAGSYEQYF
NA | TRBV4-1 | CASSQAGNLRYF
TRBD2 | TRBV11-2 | CASSLGVLAGGPPDTQYF
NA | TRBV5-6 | CASSSGLKGYEQYF
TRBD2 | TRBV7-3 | CASSLSSGAGGADTQYF
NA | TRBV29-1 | CSVATGPIGYGYTF